This TCR beta chain was identified during a study of T cells after somatic rescue of genetic block (dated by TCRdb to 2020 to 2021). At the level of the whole study: What the study looked at was long-term robustness, specifically in a T-cell system that came about through somatic rescue of a genetic block in T-cell development.

For this clone: The antigen it binds to is not known. Base qualities were left out, and no much larger clone turns up one base away.

The library was produced with the immunoSEQ multiplex PCR assay. TCRdb retrieved this table from immuneACCESS and kept in-frame rearrangements only. Not all clones are present; in checked studies, unresolved V genes account for under half, and no reason is known for the remainder. The sample contains roughly 70,000 clones, 90% to 95% of them found a single time. The ten largest clones take up around 3% of the sample. This TCR came from a middle-aged man. Material for sequencing was peripheral blood mononuclear cells (PBMCs).

The CDR3 reads CASSAQTSGGSRVAKNIQYF. The DNA sequence is given as TGTGCCAGTAGTGCTCAGACTAGCGGGGGGAGTCGAGTAGCCAAAAACATTCAGTACTTC. The chain is assembled from TRBV19 and TRBJ2-4, with 13 bases aligning to TRBD2. V loses 5 bases at its end and J loses 0 bases; junction bases beyond the gene matches: 13. From the cysteine up to the phenylalanine, the CDR3 has a length of 20 residues. Solely the CDR3 DNA is kept, with 60 bases framed from the first base. Taken from the germline V gene (reference sequence), the CDR1 and CDR2 loops are LNHDA and SQIVND.